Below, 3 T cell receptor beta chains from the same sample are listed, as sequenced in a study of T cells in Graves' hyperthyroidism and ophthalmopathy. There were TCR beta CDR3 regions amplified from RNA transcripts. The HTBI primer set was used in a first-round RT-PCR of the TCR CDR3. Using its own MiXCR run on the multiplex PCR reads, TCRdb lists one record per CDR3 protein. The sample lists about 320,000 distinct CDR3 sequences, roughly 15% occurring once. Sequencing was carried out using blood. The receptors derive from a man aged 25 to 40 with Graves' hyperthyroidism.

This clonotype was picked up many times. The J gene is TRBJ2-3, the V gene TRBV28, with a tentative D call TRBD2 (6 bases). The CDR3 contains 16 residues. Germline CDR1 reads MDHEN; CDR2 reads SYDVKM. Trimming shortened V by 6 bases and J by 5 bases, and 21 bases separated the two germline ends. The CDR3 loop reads CASSPAHSGLGDTQYF. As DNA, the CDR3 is TGTGCCAGCAGCCCAGCCCACAGCGGGCTGGGAGATACGCAGTATTTT.

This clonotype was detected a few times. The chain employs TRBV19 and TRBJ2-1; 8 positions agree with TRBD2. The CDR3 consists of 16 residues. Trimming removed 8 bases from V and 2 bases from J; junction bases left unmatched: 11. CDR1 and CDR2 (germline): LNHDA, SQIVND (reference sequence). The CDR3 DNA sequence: TGTGCCAGTTCAGCCTGCACTAGCGGTGCCTACAATGAGCAGTTCTTC. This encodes CASSACTSGAYNEQFF.

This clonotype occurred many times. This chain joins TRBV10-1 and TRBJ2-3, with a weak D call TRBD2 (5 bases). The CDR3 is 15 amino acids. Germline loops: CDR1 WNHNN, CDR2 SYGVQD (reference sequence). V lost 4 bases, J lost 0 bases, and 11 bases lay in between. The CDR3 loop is CASSGSAESTDTQYF. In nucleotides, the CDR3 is TGCGCCAGCAGTGGCTCAGCGGAAAGCACAGATACGCAGTATTTT.